This T cell receptor (beta chain) was profiled in a study of relationships among human T cell subsets. Broader study findings: No significant subset differences appeared in V, D, J use, CDR3 length or N-additions. Substantial CDR3 sharing among Th1, Th2 and regulatory cells suggested stochastic fate choice. Over 50% of CD8+ cytotoxic sequences came from clones with over 100 reads.

From mRNA, alpha and beta CDR3 regions were amplified using semiquantitative ARM-PCR. In ARM-PCR, communal superprimers followed tagged nested gene-specific primers for exponential amplification. TCRdb re-derived calls from the multiplex PCR reads in MiXCR, one entry per CDR3 protein. The profile shows some 14,000 distinct CDR3 sequences, 50% to 75% of them singletons. CD4+ cells were positively selected first, then anti-CD25 beads isolated CD4+CD25+ regulatory T cells. T cell subsets were isolated with antibody-coated magnetic beads. In its sample, this clonotype was seen a few times. Its antigen is currently unknown. Germline CDR1 is MNHEY and CDR2 is SVGAGI. J gave up 4 bases and V 6 bases, and 10 bases lay outside the gene matches. CDR3 length: 15 residues.

This clonotype originated in a man aged 40-55 years in good health. The V gene is TRBV6-5, the J gene TRBJ2-7; TRBD1 aligns across 9 bases. Sequenced: Tregs sorted from blood. CDR3 residues: CASSQQGQGRYEQYF. As DNA, the CDR3 is TGTGCCAGCAGCCAACAGGGACAGGGAAGGTACGAGCAGTACTTC.